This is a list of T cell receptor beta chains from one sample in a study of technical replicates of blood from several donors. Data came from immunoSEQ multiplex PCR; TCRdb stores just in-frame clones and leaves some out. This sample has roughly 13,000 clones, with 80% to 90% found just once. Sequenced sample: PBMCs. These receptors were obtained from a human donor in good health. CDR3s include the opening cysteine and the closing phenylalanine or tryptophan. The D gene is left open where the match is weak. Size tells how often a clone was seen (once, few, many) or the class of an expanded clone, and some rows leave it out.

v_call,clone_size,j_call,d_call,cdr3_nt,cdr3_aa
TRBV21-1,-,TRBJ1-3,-,TGTGCCAGCAGCCACGACAGAAAAGGAAACACCATATATTTT,CASSHDRKGNTIYF
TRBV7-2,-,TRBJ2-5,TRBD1,TGTGCCAGCAGCGCGGGACAGGCGGGGGAGACCCAGTACTTC,CASSAGQAGETQYF
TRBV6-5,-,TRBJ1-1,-,TGTGCCAGCAGTTACCGGGGGGCTTCGGCTGAAGCTTTCTTT,CASSYRGASAEAFF
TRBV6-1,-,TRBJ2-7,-,TGTGCCAGCAGTGCTCGGGTTTTGGGCGAGCAGTACTTC,CASSARVLGEQYF
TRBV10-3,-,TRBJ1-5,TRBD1,TGTGCCATGGCAGGGGGAGACAATCAGCCCCAGCATTTT,CAMAGGDNQPQHF
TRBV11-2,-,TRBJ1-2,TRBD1,TGTGCCAGCAGCCAGCTATACCAGGGGGCTGGCGGCTACACCTTC,CASSQLYQGAGGYTF
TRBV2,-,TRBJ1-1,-,TGTGCCAGCGTACTCAGCACAGGCGGATGGAACACTGAAGCTTTCTTT,CASVLSTGGWNTEAFF
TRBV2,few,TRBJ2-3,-,TGTGCCAGCACTAAGGACTACGCAGATACGCAGTATTTT,CASTKDYADTQYF
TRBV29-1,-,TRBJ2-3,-,TGCAGCGTCCGGGGAGAGGCAGATACGCAGTATTTT,CSVRGEADTQYF
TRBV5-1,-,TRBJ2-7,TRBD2,TGCGCCAGCAGCTTATTAGGACTAGCGGGAGGGTCAGGGGAGCAGTACTTC,CASSLLGLAGGSGEQYF
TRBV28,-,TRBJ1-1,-,TGTGCCAGCAGTTTACTGGGGGCAAGGGAAGCTTTCTTT,CASSLLGAREAFF
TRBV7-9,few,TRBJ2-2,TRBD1,TGTGCCAGCAGCTTAGGACAGGGGGCTTTGTCCGGGGAGCTGTTTTTT,CASSLGQGALSGELFF
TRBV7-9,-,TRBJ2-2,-,TGTGCCAGCACCCCTGCTGCGGGGGCTTACACCGGGGAGCTGTTTTTT,CASTPAAGAYTGELFF
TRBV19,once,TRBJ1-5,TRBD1,TGTGCCAGTAGCAAAGACAGGGGTGGCAATCAGCCCCAGCATTTT,CASSKDRGGNQPQHF
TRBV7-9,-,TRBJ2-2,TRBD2,TGTGCCAGCAGCCCACTCGGGGGACTAATGGGAAACACCGGGGAGCTGTTTTTT,CASSPLGGLMGNTGELFF
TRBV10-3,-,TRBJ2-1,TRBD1,TGTGCCATCACCCCTTCCTTCCTTGGGACAGGAGCCTACAATGAGCAGTTCTTC,CAITPSFLGTGAYNEQFF
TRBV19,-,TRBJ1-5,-,TGTGCCAGTAGTATGAGAGTAAATAGCAATCAGCCCCAGCATTTT,CASSMRVNSNQPQHF
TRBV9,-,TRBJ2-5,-,TGTGCCAGCAGCGCTACCCCGACAGAGTACCAAGAGACCCAGTACTTC,CASSATPTEYQETQYF
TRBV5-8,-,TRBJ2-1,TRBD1,TGTGCCAGCAGCTTGGGGCAGGGGGCGCGGGATGAGCAGTTCTTC,CASSLGQGARDEQFF
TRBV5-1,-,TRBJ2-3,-,TGCGCCAGCAGCTGGACCCAGGGTACTCGCACAGATACGCAGTATTTT,CASSWTQGTRTDTQYF
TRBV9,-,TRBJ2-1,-,TGTGCCAGCAGCGTAGAGGCGGAGTACTCCTACAATGAGCAGTTCTTC,CASSVEAEYSYNEQFF
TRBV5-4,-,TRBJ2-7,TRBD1,TGTGCCAGCAGCCCCGCTTCAGGACAGGGCTCCTACGAGCAGTACTTC,CASSPASGQGSYEQYF
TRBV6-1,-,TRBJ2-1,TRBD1,TGTGCCAGCATTGACCGTAGGACAGGGGTCCTCAATGAGCAGTTCTTC,CASIDRRTGVLNEQFF
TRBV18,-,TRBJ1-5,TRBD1,TGTGCCAGCTCACCGACAGGGAACAATCAGCCCCAGCATTTT,CASSPTGNNQPQHF
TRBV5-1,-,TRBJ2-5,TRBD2,TGCGCCAGCAGCCCGTGGACTAGCGGGAAAGAGACCCAGTACTTC,CASSPWTSGKETQYF
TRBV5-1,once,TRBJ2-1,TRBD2,TGCGCCAGCAGCTTGTCCCTAGCGGGAGAGAATGAGCAGTTCTTC,CASSLSLAGENEQFF
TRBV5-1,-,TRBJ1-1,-,TGCGCCAGCGGCGCCGTGCGGGGGCTATTGGGCACTGAAGCTTTCTTT,CASGAVRGLLGTEAFF
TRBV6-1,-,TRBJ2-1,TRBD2,TGTGCCAGCAGACCAGCGGGAATTTCGGCCAATGAGCAGTTCTTC,CASRPAGISANEQFF
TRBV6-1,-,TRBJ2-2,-,TGTGCCAGCGGTCGTCCGGCAGGGTGGTCCGGGGAGCTGTTTTTT,CASGRPAGWSGELFF
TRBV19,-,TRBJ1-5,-,TGTGCCAGTAGTTCCTCCACAGGAGGGCAGCCCCAGCATTTT,CASSSSTGGQPQHF
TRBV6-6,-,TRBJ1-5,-,TGTGCCAGCAGTTACGGGCAGGAAAGTCAGCCCCAGCATTTT,CASSYGQESQPQHF
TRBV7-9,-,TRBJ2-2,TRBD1,TGTGCCAGCGGATATGTAGGGGGCCGCTTCACCGGGGAGCTGTTTTTT,CASGYVGGRFTGELFF
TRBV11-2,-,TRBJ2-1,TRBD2,TGTGCCAGCAGCTTAGATCCTAGCGGGAGGGCCGGAGATGAGCAGTTCTTC,CASSLDPSGRAGDEQFF
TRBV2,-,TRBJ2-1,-,TGTGCCAGCCGCGCTAGCGCCCCCTGGCAGTTCTTC,CASRASAPWQFF
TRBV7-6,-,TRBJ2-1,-,TGTGCCAGCAGCTTAGATCAGGCAAATGAGCAGTTCTTC,CASSLDQANEQFF
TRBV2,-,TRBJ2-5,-,TGTGCCAGCAGTGAGGGACTCCAAGAGACCCAGTACTTC,CASSEGLQETQYF
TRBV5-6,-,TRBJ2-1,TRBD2,TGTGCCAGCAGCCTACCGGGACTAGCGCGGAATGAGCAGTTCTTC,CASSLPGLARNEQFF
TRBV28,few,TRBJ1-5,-,TGTGCCAGCACGGGTGTTCTCCAGCCCCAGCATTTT,CASTGVLQPQHF
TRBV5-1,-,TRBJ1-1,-,TGCGCCAGCACCCCCCATCAGAAAAACACTGAAGCTTTCTTT,CASTPHQKNTEAFF
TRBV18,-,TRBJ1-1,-,TGTGCCAGCTCCCCACTTTCAGAGAACACTGAAGCTTTCTTT,CASSPLSENTEAFF
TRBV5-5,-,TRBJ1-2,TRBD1,TGTGCCAGCAGCTCCTCCCTGGACAGGGGCTACTATGGCTACACCTTC,CASSSSLDRGYYGYTF
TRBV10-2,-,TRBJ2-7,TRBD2,TGCGCCAGCAGTACTAGCGGCCCCTACGAGCAGTACTTC,CASSTSGPYEQYF
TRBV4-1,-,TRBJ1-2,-,TGCGCCAGCAGCCAAGATCTTCCGGGAGCTGGCTACACCTTC,CASSQDLPGAGYTF
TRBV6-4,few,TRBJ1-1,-,TGTGCCAGCAGTGAGAGTGGAGAGAACACTGAAGCTTTCTTT,CASSESGENTEAFF
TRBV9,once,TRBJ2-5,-,TGTGCCAGCAGCGTAAGCAGGGAAGAGACCCAGTACTTC,CASSVSREETQYF
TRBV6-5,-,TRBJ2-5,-,TGTGCCAGCACTCCTGGGAGTAGAGGGACCCAGTACTTC,CASTPGSRGTQYF
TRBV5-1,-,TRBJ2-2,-,TGCGCCAGCAGCCCCAGGGGGGATACCGGGGAGCTGTTTTTT,CASSPRGDTGELFF
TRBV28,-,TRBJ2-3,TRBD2,TGTGCCAGCAGTTTATGGGGACTAGCGGGGAGCACAGATACGCAGTATTTT,CASSLWGLAGSTDTQYF
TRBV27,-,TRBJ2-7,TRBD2,TGTGCCAGCAGTTTAGGACTAGCGGTCTACGAGCAGTACTTC,CASSLGLAVYEQYF
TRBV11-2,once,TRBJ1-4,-,TGTGCCAGCAGCCGGTCAGGGTCAACTAATGAAAAACTGTTTTTT,CASSRSGSTNEKLFF
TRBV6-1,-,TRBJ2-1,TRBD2,TGTGCCAGCAAACTAGCGGGAGGCAATGAGCAGTTCTTC,CASKLAGGNEQFF